Described below is a single T cell receptor beta chain sequence and its context. Antigen: not known. The data stem from a study of beta chain features in type 1 diabetes. CD4+ naive, central memory, regulatory and stem cell-like memory subsets were isolated by sorting on CD45RO/CCR7/CD25/CD127/CD95/CD27. Germline V lookup: CDR1 MNHNY, CDR2 SVGAGI (reference sequence). V was pared by 5 bases and J by 7 bases, with 12 bases between. The length of the CDR3 is 13 residues. General study findings and limits: Whether HLA type influences TCRB rearrangement remained unresolved here. Type 1 diabetes patients had fewer VDJ junction insertions and more deletions. All four CD4+ subsets from Type 1 diabetes patients carried moderately but significantly shorter TCRB CDR3s.

Since all of the isolated RNA was reverse transcribed, expressed TCRB transcripts were what got sequenced. An average around 3.8 million reads came from naive, central memory and regulatory T cell samples. Profiling relied on immunoSEQ multiplex PCR, and the TCRdb table lists in-frame clones only, not all of them. The data contain about 640,000 clones, around 12% of them singletons. The genes are TRBV6-6 and TRBJ2-1, with D unresolved. The sample taken for sequencing was naive CD4+ T cells from blood. The receptor was isolated from a man between 25 and 39 years old with type 1 diabetes. The CDR3 protein is CASSAGIVNEQFF. CDR3 sequence (DNA): TGTGCCAGCAGTGCTGGGATCGTGAATGAGCAGTTCTTC.